Below, 10 T cell receptor beta chains from the same sample are listed, as sequenced in a study of blood T cell repertoires in COVID-19. Data came from immunoSEQ multiplex PCR; TCRdb stores just in-frame clones and leaves some out. In the table there are about 170,000 clones, about 88% of which are singletons. Sequencing was done on a sample of peripheral blood. The receptors here all came from a woman aged 80 or over with COVID-19, enrolled during active disease.

This clone was observed once. The chain uses TRBV4-3 and TRBJ2-7; TRBD1 is a possible D gene (6 bases). Germline V gene sequence: CDR1 LGHNA, CDR2 YSLEER. V lost 11 bases and J lost 5, with 22 bases in between. The CDR3 spans 14 residues. In DNA form, the CDR3 reads TGCGCCTTGAGCTGGGACAACGATGGGGACGAGCAGTACTTC. It encodes CALSWDNDGDEQYF.

The chain employs TRBV2 and TRBJ2-1; D might be TRBD2 (5 bases). Trimming removed 6 bases from V and 4 bases from J, with 10 bases in between. Per the germline V gene, CDR1 is SNHLY and CDR2 is FYNNEI. CDR3 length: 13 amino acids. The CDR3 reads CASSTTRYNEQFF. CDR3 bases: TGTGCCAGCAGCACCACTAGATACAATGAGCAGTTCTTC. The whole variable domain, remainder taken from reference TRBV2 and TRBJ2-1, is EPEVTQTPSHQVTQMGQEVILRCVPISNHLYFYWYRQILGQKVEFLVSFYNNEISEKSEIFDDQFSVERPDGSNFTLKIRSTKLEDSAMYFCASSTTRYNEQFFGPGTRLTVL.

This clone has just one count. The chain uses TRBV6-2 or TRBV6-3 and TRBJ2-2, with TRBD2 as a possible D gene (7 bases). Trimming cost V 5 bases and J 2 bases, with 15 bases left between them. This CDR3 region has 16 residues. Per germline, CDR1 MNHEY and CDR2 SVGEGT. The CDR3 reads CASSVEGGSNTGELFF. The DNA of the CDR3 is TGTGCCAGCAGTGTCGAGGGGGGGAGTAACACCGGGGAGCTGTTTTTT.

The chain employs TRBV7-2 and TRBJ2-1; D might be TRBD2 (5 bases). Per germline, CDR1 SGHTA and CDR2 FQGNSA. The CDR3 sequence is 14 residues long. V gave up 1 base and J gave up 3 bases, with 7 bases separating them. CDR3: CASSLGGGYNEQFF. CDR3 sequence (DNA): TGTGCCAGCAGCTTAGGCGGAGGCTACAATGAGCAGTTCTTC.

In DNA form, the CDR3 reads TGTGCCAGCAGCTTAGTCGGGACTATAGGAGATACGCAGTATTTT. Translated, it gives CASSLVGTIGDTQYF. The rearrangement joins TRBV7-6 to TRBJ2-3; 7 bases are shared with TRBD2. J lost 5 bases, V lost 1 base, and 6 bases had no gene match. The CDR3 extends over 15 amino acids. From germline, CDR1 is SGHVS and CDR2 FNYEAQ.

This chain joins TRBV6-4 and TRBJ2-7; 12 positions agree with TRBD2. CDR1 is MRHNA, CDR2 SNTAGT, per germline. This CDR3 is 16 amino acids long. The trim removed 3 bases at V and 2 bases at J, leaving 5 bases unmatched. The CDR3 region is CASSEVLAGGPYEQYF. In DNA form, the CDR3 reads TGTGCCAGCAGTGAGGTGCTAGCGGGAGGGCCCTACGAGCAGTACTTC.

In its sample, this clone was seen once. The chain has TRBV19 and TRBJ2-5; D is undetermined. The CDR3 is made up of 11 amino acids. With 6 bases removed from V and 3 bases from J, the gap between germline ends came to 5 bases. Germline-derived CDR1 and CDR2 are LNHDA and SQIVND (reference sequence). DNA for the CDR3: TGTGCCAGTAGAGGAGAAGAGACCCAGTACTTC. It specifies CASRGEETQYF.

The chain recombines TRBV29-1 with TRBJ1-1; 7 positions agree with TRBD1. The CDR3 spans 15 residues. Trimming cost V 5 bases and J 4 bases; bases outside gene matches: 13. Germline assignment: CDR1 SQVTM and CDR2 ANQGSEA. CDR3 in amino acids: CSVKGTVGDGTEAFF. Here the CDR3 DNA reads TGCAGCGTTAAAGGGACAGTTGGAGATGGCACTGAAGCTTTCTTT.

The chain joins TRBV7-6 to TRBJ2-5, with a weak D call TRBD2 (6 bases). This CDR3 region has 15 residues. Germline values: CDR1 SGHVS, CDR2 FNYEAQ. Trimming took 1 base from V and 4 from J, leaving 13 bases between them. The CDR3 is CASSLDSGWGETQYF. The CDR3 coding sequence is TGTGCCAGCAGCTTAGATAGCGGATGGGGAGAGACCCAGTACTTC.

As to this clone: The same CDR3 arises from other DNA sequences in this sample as well. The rearrangement uses TRBV7-2 and TRBJ1-5; no clear D gene. The CDR3 length is 15 residues. Germline V gives CDR1 SGHTA, CDR2 FQGNSA. V lost 1 base and J 2 bases, leaving 9 bases between the germline ends. The CDR3 DNA reads as TGTGCCAGCAGCTTAGTGGCAGGCGGCAATCAGCCCCAGCATTTT. This gives the protein CASSLVAGGNQPQHF.